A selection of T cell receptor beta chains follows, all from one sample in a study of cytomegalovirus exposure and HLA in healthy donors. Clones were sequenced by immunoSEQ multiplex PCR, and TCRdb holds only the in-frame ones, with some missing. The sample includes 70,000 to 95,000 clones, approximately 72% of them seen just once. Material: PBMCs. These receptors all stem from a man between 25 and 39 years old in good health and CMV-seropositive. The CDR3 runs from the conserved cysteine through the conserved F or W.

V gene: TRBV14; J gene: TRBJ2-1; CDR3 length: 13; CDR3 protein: CASSQVLRNEQFF
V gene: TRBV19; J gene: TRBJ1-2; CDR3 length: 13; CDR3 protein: CASSMGLLYGYTF
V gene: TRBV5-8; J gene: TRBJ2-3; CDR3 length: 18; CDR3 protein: CASSLAGSSFPLTDTQYF
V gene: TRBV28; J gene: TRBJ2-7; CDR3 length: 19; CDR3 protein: CASSLSAPYSHTGGYEQYF
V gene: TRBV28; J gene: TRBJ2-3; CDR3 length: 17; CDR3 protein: CASSLPLLAGSTDTQYF
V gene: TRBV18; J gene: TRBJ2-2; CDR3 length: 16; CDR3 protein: CASSPLPTPGTGELFF
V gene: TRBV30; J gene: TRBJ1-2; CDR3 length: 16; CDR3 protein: CAWSGAYRGLGYGYTF
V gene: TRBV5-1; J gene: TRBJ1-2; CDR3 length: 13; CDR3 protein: CASSLDRGYGYTF
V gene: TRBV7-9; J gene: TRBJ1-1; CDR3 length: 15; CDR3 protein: CASSLVGQVGTEAFF
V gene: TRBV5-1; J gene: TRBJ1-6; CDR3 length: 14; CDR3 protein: CASSLSLGNSPLHF
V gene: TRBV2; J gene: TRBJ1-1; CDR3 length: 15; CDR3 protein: CASSPGHLRETEAFF
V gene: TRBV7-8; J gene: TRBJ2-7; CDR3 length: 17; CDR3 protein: CASSSDLARGALGEQYF
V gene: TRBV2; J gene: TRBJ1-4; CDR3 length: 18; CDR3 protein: CASMGWDRAMTEDEKLFF
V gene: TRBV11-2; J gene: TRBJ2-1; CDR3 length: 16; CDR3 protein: CASSVAALLPYNEQFF
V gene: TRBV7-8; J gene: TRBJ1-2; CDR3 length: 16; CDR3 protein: CASSVFRTATNYGYTF
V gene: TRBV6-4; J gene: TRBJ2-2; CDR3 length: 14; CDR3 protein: CASSDSQDTGELFF
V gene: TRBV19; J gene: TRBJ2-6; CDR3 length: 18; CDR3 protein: CASSASGTGVGGANVLTF
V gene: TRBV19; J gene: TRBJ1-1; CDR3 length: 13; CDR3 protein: CASSSGQLTEAFF
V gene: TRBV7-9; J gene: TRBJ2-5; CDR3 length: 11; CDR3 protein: CASSPGLEQYF
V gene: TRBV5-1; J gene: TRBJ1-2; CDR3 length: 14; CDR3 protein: CASSPGTGGYGYTF
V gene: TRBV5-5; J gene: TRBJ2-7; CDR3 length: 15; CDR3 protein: CASSLGREAAYEQYF
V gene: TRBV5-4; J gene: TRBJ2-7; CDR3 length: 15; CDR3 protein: CASSLDRWNSYEQYF
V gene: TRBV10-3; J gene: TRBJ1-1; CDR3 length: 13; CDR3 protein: CAIRWEWNTEAFF
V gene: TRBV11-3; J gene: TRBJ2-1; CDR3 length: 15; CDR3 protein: CASSLGTSGYNEQFF
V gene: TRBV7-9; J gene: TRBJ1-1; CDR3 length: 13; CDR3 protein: CASSLEQLTEAFF
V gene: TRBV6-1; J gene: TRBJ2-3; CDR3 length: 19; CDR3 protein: CASSEMAGASGRDTDTQYF
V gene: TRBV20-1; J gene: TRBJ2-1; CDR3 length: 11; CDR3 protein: CSAIVGGRQFF
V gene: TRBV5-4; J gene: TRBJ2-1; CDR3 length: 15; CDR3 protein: CASSSPDRVGNEQFF
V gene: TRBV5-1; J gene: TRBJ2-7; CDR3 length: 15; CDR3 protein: CASSDGTGDIYEQYF
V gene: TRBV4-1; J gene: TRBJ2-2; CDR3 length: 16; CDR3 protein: CASSQVRGPNTGELFF
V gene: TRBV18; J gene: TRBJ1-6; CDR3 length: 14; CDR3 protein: CASSPTGERSPLHF
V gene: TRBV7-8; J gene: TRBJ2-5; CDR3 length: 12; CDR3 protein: CASRRTQETQYF
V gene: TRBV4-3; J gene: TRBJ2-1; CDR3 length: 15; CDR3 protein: CASSQESGIINEQFF
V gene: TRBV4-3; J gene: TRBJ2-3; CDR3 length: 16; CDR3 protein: CASSQALGGGTDTQYF
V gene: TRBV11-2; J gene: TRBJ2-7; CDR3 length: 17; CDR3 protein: CASSLGTGGTRSYEQYF
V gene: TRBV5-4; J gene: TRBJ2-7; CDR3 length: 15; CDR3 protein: CASSLDSYSSYEQYF
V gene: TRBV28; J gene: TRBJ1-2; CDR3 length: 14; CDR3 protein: CASSFRGSHYGYTF
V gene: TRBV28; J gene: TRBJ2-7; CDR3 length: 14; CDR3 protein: CASSLGTGSVEQYF
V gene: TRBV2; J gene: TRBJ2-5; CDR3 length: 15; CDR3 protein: CASSERLAGEETQYF
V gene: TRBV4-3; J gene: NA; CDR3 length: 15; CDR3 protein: CASSQDAPGPYEQYF
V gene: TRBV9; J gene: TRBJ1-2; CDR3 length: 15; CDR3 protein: CASSVSGQGAYGYTF
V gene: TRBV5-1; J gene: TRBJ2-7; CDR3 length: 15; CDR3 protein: CASRREGAGFYEQYF
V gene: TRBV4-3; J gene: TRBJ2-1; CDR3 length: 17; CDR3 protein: CASSQLIQVSSYNEQFF
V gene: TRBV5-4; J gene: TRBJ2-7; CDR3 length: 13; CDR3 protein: CASSLELTYEQYF
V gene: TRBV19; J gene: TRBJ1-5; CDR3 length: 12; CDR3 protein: CASSWQNQPQHF
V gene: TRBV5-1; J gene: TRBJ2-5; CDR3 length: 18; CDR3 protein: CASSLELAGGPLEETQYF
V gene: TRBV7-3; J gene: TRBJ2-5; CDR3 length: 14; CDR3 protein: CASSLGGGKETQYF
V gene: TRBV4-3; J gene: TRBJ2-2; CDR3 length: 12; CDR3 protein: CASRHLAGELFF
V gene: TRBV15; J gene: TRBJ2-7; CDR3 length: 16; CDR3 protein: CATSRARTGKIYEQYF
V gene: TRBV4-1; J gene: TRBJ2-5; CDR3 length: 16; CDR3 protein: CASSQVGTSGGWTQYF
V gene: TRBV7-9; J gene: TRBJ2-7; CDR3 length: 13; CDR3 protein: CSSSLAASLEQYF
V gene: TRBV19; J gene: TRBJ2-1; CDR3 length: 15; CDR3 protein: CASSISGGAFNEQFF
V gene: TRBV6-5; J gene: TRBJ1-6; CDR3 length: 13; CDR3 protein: CASRDRDNSPLHF
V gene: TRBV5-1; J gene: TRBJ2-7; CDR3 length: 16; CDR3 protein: CASSITPGGGVYEQYF
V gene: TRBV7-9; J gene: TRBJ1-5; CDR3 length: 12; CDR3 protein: CASSWQGQPQHF